The next 5 T cell receptor beta chains were all read from a single sample in a study of blood T cell repertoires in COVID-19. Assay used: immunoSEQ multiplex PCR; TCRdb lists only in-frame clones, some missing. The sample shows 80,000 or so clones, roughly 78% of them seen only once. The source material was peripheral blood. These TCRs come from a woman in her sixties or seventies with acute or convalescent COVID-19.

The CDR3 region is CATSGTGGSTEAFF. The CDR3 DNA sequence: TGTGCCACCTCCGGGACAGGGGGGAGCACTGAAGCTTTCTTT. The rearrangement links TRBV24-1 to TRBJ1-1; 11 bases agree with TRBD1. Germline loops: CDR1 KGHDR, CDR2 SFDVKD. This CDR3 region has 14 residues. V shed 9 bases and J 4 bases; nucleotides not matched to a gene: 6.

V and J are TRBV7-9 and TRBJ1-2, with a weak D call TRBD1 (6 bases). Germline CDR1 is SEHNR and CDR2 is FQNEAQ (reference sequence). The CDR3 sequence is 14 residues long. Trimming took off 4 bases at V and 4 bases at J, with 13 bases between the two ends. The DNA for the CDR3 is TGTGCCAGCAGCTCGCGCACAGGGACCTATGGCTACACCTTC. It is translated as CASSSRTGTYGYTF.

The sample holds one count of this clone. The chain uses TRBV11-3 and TRBJ2-2; D is undetermined. Looked up from germline, CDR1 is SGHNT and CDR2 is YENEEA. This CDR3 is built from 18 residues. Trimming removed 3 bases from V and 1 base from J, with 18 bases in between. In DNA, the CDR3 is TGTGCCAGCAGCTTCCCCCGGTGGTCAAGCCAGAACACCGGGGAGCTGTTTTTT. Protein sequence: CASSFPRWSSQNTGELFF.

The chain combines TRBV9 with TRBJ2-1; 7 bases align to TRBD2. The J segment lost 7 bases and the V segment lost 0 bases, leaving 16 bases of the junction unmatched. Germline lookup yields CDR1 SGDLS and CDR2 YYNGEE. The CDR3 length is 18 residues. The CDR3 nucleotides read TGTGCCAGCAGCGTAGGCGGGGGATTCCGGGGGATCGGGAATGAGCAGTTCTTC. As protein: CASSVGGGFRGIGNEQFF.

V gene TRBV7-9 combines with J gene TRBJ1-2; D might be TRBD1 (6 bases). There are 14 residues in the CDR3. In germline, CDR1 is SEHNR, CDR2 FQNEAQ (reference sequence). The V and J ends lost 5 bases and 5 bases respectively, with 15 bases between them. The CDR3 DNA is TGTGCCAGCAGCCGCCCTGGGGGCCATTATGGCTACACCTTC. This encodes CASSRPGGHYGYTF. Combining the CDR3 with reference TRBV7-9 and TRBJ1-2 gives the whole variable domain DTGVSQNPRHKITKRGQNVTFRCDPISEHNRLYWYRQTLGQGPEFLTYFQNEAQLEKSRLLSDRFSAERPKGSFSTLEIQRTEQGDSAMYLCASSRPGGHYGYTFGSGTRLTVV.